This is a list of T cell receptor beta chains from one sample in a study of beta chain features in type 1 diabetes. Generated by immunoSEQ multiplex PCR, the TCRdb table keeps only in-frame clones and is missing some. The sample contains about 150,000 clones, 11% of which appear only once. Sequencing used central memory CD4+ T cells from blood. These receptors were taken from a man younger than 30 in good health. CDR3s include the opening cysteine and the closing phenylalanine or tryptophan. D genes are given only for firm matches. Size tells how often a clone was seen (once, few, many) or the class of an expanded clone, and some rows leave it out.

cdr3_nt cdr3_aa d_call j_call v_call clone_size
TGCGCCAGCAGCTTGGGGGGACAACCAAGCACAGATACGCAGTATTTT CASSLGGQPSTDTQYF . TRBJ2-3 TRBV5-1 .
TGTGCCAGCAGTGAAGACAGGGCTGGGGCCAACGTCCTGACTTTC CASSEDRAGANVLTF . TRBJ2-6 TRBV2 few
TGCAGCACTCGACGGGGGACAGGGGGCGATGAGCAGTTCTTC CSTRRGTGGDEQFF TRBD1 TRBJ2-1 TRBV29-1 few
TGTGCCAGCAGCGCCTCGACTGGTGAGCAGTTCTTC CASSASTGEQFF . TRBJ2-1 TRBV9 .
TGTGCCAGCAGCTTAGGAGCCAACTATGGCTACACCTTC CASSLGANYGYTF . TRBJ1-2 TRBV7-8 .
TGCAGCGTTGAAGGGAGGGGCAAATCCTACGAGCAGTACTTC CSVEGRGKSYEQYF . TRBJ2-7 TRBV29-1 .
TGTGCCAGCAGCTCGCCCCCGTGGACTGAAGCTTTCTTT CASSSPPWTEAFF . TRBJ1-1 TRBV9 .
TGTGCCAGCAGCTCCGGACTAGCGGGCACAGATACGCAGTATTTT CASSSGLAGTDTQYF TRBD2 TRBJ2-3 TRBV5-4 .
TGCGCCAGCAGCTTGGAAAGTGAAGCTTTCTTT CASSLESEAFF . TRBJ1-1 TRBV5-1 .
TGTGCCAGTAAAATGGGAAGGGGGGCCTACGAGCAGTACTTC CASKMGRGAYEQYF . TRBJ2-7 TRBV19 .
TGTGCCAGCTCACCATCAGGGGCCAATCAGCCCCAGCATTTT CASSPSGANQPQHF . TRBJ1-5 TRBV18 few
TGTGCCAGCAGTTTTTATAGCGGGAGATCCTACGAGCAGTACTTC CASSFYSGRSYEQYF TRBD2 TRBJ2-7 TRBV28 many
TGTGCCAGCAGCCAAGACAACAAGTTCACAGATACGCAGTATTTT CASSQDNKFTDTQYF . TRBJ2-3 TRBV14 .
TGTGCCAGCAGTTATAGGGGGGGAGAGACCCAGTACTTC CASSYRGGETQYF . TRBJ2-5 TRBV6-5 few
TGTGCCAGCAGCTCCGGACGGAACTATGGCTACACCTTC CASSSGRNYGYTF . TRBJ1-2 TRBV7-2 .
TGCGCCAGCAGCCAAGATGCGCAGGGAGGTTCCTACAATGAGCAGTTCTTC CASSQDAQGGSYNEQFF . TRBJ2-1 TRBV4-3 .
TGTGCCACTAGAGCGAACTACAATGAGCAGTTCTTC CATRANYNEQFF . TRBJ2-1 TRBV6-1 .
TGTGCCAGCAGTCCTCCGGGTCGAGGGGCGTACACTGAAGCTTTCTTT CASSPPGRGAYTEAFF . TRBJ1-1 TRBV27 few
TGCAGCGTCGCCGGGACGGGACGCTCAGGCTACACCTTC CSVAGTGRSGYTF . TRBJ1-2 TRBV29-1 few
TGTGCCAGCAGCGTAGCTGGGCGGGAAGAGACCCAGTACTTC CASSVAGREETQYF . TRBJ2-5 TRBV9 .
TGTGCCAGCAGTTCCCCAATCACTAGCGGGAGGGCGAATGAGCAGTTCTTC CASSSPITSGRANEQFF TRBD2 TRBJ2-1 TRBV28 few
TGTGCCAGCAGCTTAGCGGGAGACACCGGGGAGCTGTTTTTT CASSLAGDTGELFF . TRBJ2-2 TRBV11-2 .
TGCGCCAGCAGCCAAGACCCGCGGAGCTCCTACAATGAGCAGTTCTTC CASSQDPRSSYNEQFF . TRBJ2-1 TRBV4-3 few
TGCAGTGCTAGAAGCGAGACCCAGTACTTC CSARSETQYF . TRBJ2-5 TRBV20-1 .
TGTGCCAGCAGCCAAGACGGGCAAGATAATCAGCCCCAGCATTTT CASSQDGQDNQPQHF . TRBJ1-5 TRBV7-9 few
TGCAGCTCCCCAGGACAGGCGTACAATGAGCAGTTCTTC CSSPGQAYNEQFF TRBD1 TRBJ2-1 TRBV29-1 few
TGTGCCAGCAAAAAAGAGGCTTATGATTCACCCCTCCACTTT CASKKEAYDSPLHF . TRBJ1-6 TRBV25-1 few
TGTGCCTGCTCCGGGACAGGGGAGGCCGGGGAGCTGTTTTTT CACSGTGEAGELFF TRBD1 TRBJ2-2 TRBV30 .
TGTGCCAGCAACAAAGTCGATATGGCCTACGAGCAGTACTTC CASNKVDMAYEQYF . TRBJ2-7 TRBV2 few
TGTGCCAGCAGTCCGACAGGGAGTGAAGCTTTCTTT CASSPTGSEAFF TRBD1 TRBJ1-1 TRBV2 few
TGTGCCAGCGGACAGGGCGGGGAAGCTTTCTTT CASGQGGEAFF TRBD1 TRBJ1-1 TRBV6-6 .
TGTGCCAGCAGCCGGGGACCGGGAGCCCCTCTCGAACAGTACTTC CASSRGPGAPLEQYF . TRBJ2-7 TRBV7-2 few
TGTGCCAGTCGACAGGGAGGCTACGAGCAGTACTTC CASRQGGYEQYF . TRBJ2-7 TRBV28 .
TGTGCCAGCAGCTTAGTAGGCGGAGCCCTCTACGAGCAGTACTTC CASSLVGGALYEQYF . TRBJ2-7 TRBV11-2 few
TGTGCCAGCAGCTTAGAGGGTTGGAGGGGTATGAACACTGAAGCTTTCTTT CASSLEGWRGMNTEAFF . TRBJ1-1 TRBV7-9 few
TGTGCCAGCAGGGGCGAAACACGGGGCTACGAGCAGTACTTC CASRGETRGYEQYF . TRBJ2-7 TRBV2 .
TGTGCCAGCAGCTTAAGACAGGGCTATGGATCGGGGACCCAGTACTTC CASSLRQGYGSGTQYF TRBD1 TRBJ2-5 TRBV7-2 few
TGCGCCAGCTTTAGCGGTATCCAGTATTTT CASFSGIQYF . TRBJ2-3 TRBV5-1 few
TGCGCCAGCAGCCGTGACGGGACAGTCCCTAACTATGGCTACACCTTC CASSRDGTVPNYGYTF TRBD1 TRBJ1-2 TRBV5-1 many
TGTGCCAGCAAGGAGGGGAACTATGGCTACACCTTC CASKEGNYGYTF . TRBJ1-2 TRBV27 .
TGTGCCAGCAGCTTACCAGGGGGTCTGGCTTATGGCTACACCTTC CASSLPGGLAYGYTF TRBD1 TRBJ1-2 TRBV7-2 .
TGTGCCAGCAGTGAATATGGGAGGGAAGCTTTCTTT CASSEYGREAFF . TRBJ1-1 TRBV25-1 few
TGCGCCAGCAGCTTGTTCAACAGGGCCCTGAACACTGAAGCTTTCTTT CASSLFNRALNTEAFF . TRBJ1-1 TRBV5-1 .
TGTGCCAGCAGCCAAGAGTTATCTAGACTAGCGGGAGGAGAGTACTTC CASSQELSRLAGGEYF TRBD2 TRBJ2-7 TRBV5-4 .
TGCAGCGTAGAGACCGGGGGCTACACCTTC CSVETGGYTF . TRBJ1-2 TRBV29-1 .